This T cell receptor (beta chain) was retrieved from a study of beta chain features in type 1 diabetes. Study-level points and caveats: In the patient group, naive, central memory and Treg TCRB repertoires seemed more alike than in the healthy donor group. High-TCR-expressing cells could be over-represented by cDNA sequencing. Across all four CD4+ subsets, people with type 1 diabetes showed modestly shorter TCRB CDR3s.

TCRB transcripts that were expressed got sequenced, as all of the isolated RNA had been reverse transcribed. Profiled with immunoSEQ multiplex PCR; TCRdb holds only in-frame clones, not every one. The sample comprises nearly 350,000 clones, 9.3% of which are singletons, and 1% rests with the top ten. Sorting that relied on CD45RO/CCR7/CD25/CD127/CD95/CD27 yielded CD4+ naive, central memory, regulatory and stem cell-like memory cells. This clone was counted a few times. Its antigen is as yet unknown. Germline-derived CDR1 and CDR2 are ENHRY and SYGVKD. The CDR3 extends over 15 amino acids. Between the trimmed V and J ends, which lost 3 bases and 4 bases, there was a span of 15 bases.

The receptor was derived from a young man with type 1 diabetes. Material for sequencing was central memory CD4+ T cells from blood. The V and J genes are TRBV10-3 and TRBJ1-1; D possibly corresponds to TRBD1 (5 bases). CDR3 sequence (DNA): TGTGCCATCAGTGACAGGGTCCGGGAGAGCACTGAAGCTTTCTTT. Translating gives CAISDRVRESTEAFF.